This TCR beta chain came from a study of T-cell memory formation after mild COVID-19. Each CDR3 protein gets one entry after TCRdb re-called the 5' RACE reads with MiXCR. The sample shows 110,000 to 150,000 distinct CDR3 sequences, 13% to 15% of them seen only once. This clonotype was recorded a few times. Germline CDR1 reads LGHDT; CDR2 reads YNNKEL (reference sequence). The CDR3 is 15 residues long. J lost 6 bases, V lost 4 bases, and 10 bases had no gene match. This clonotype originated in an adult woman who had mild COVID-19 (a few samples of this study predate the infection). Cell type and time point are not known. The specimen was PBMCs or a T cell subset sorted from them (not recorded which). This sequence joins TRBV3-1 and TRBJ1-1, with 8 bases identical to TRBD1. CDR3 nucleotides: TGTGCCAGCAGCCGTCTGGACAGGGAGATCCCTGAAGCTTTCTTT. Translated: CASSRLDREIPEAFF.